Below, 9 T cell receptor beta chains from the same sample are listed, as sequenced in a study of blood T cell repertoires in COVID-19. TCRdb's table, derived via immunoSEQ multiplex PCR, lists solely in-frame clones and lacks some. The top ten clones hold around 20% of a sample with 250,000 to 350,000 clones, 92% of them seen once. Sequences were obtained from PBMCs or T cells enriched from blood (not recorded which). Receptors originate from a woman aged 25-40 years who had recovered from COVID-19.

The chain employs TRBV2 and TRBJ1-5, with D possibly being TRBD1 (5 bases). V was clipped by 7 bases and J by 4 bases, with 23 bases between them. Per the germline V gene, CDR1 is SNHLY and CDR2 is FYNNEI. This CDR3 is built from 17 residues. CDR3 amino acids: CASNQGEGSWWNQPQHF. CDR3 nucleotides: TGTGCCAGCAACCAAGGGGAGGGGAGTTGGTGGAATCAGCCCCAGCATTTT.

This sequence joins TRBV28 and TRBJ1-5; D perhaps matches TRBD1 (5 bases). In germline, CDR1 is MDHEN, CDR2 SYDVKM. The V and J ends lost 2 bases and 5 bases respectively, with 19 bases between them. The CDR3 totals 17 residues. In DNA form, the CDR3 reads TGTGCCAGCAGTTTACGGGAGGGGCCAGGATGGGATCAGCCCCAGCATTTT. Protein: CASSLREGPGWDQPQHF.

The rearrangement links TRBV25-1 to TRBJ2-7; D possibly corresponds to TRBD1 (6 bases). The CDR3 spans 14 residues. V was shortened by 8 bases and J by 1 base, with 15 bases between the two germline ends. CDR1 is MGHDK and CDR2 is SYGVNS in the germline V gene. This chain's CDR3 is CASRQTGGSYEQYF. The CDR3 coding sequence is TGTGCCAGCCGCCAGACAGGCGGATCCTACGAGCAGTACTTC.

The chain joins TRBV7-8 to TRBJ2-1, with 15 bases that match TRBD2. The germline V gene encodes CDR1 SGHVS and CDR2 FQNEAQ. The length of the CDR3 is 15 residues. V lost 5 bases, J lost 9 bases, and 5 bases stayed unmatched. The CDR3 region is CASSIRTSGGVEQFF. DNA of the CDR3: TGTGCCAGCAGCATACGGACTAGCGGGGGGGTTGAGCAGTTCTTC.

This sequence joins TRBV5-6 and TRBJ2-7; D is undetermined. The V and J ends lost 0 bases and 7 bases respectively, with 8 bases between them. The CDR3 loop spans 12 amino acids. Per germline, CDR1 SGHDT and CDR2 YYEEEE. The CDR3 loop is CASSLGVREQYF. The CDR3 DNA sequence: TGTGCCAGCAGCTTGGGGGTCAGGGAGCAGTACTTC.

This clone came up once. The genes are TRBV5-1 and TRBJ2-3; tentative D call: TRBD1 (7 bases). This CDR3 has 15 amino acids. Germline lookup yields CDR1 SGHRS and CDR2 YFSETQ. Trimming stripped 2 bases from V and 0 bases from J, with 10 bases between. The CDR3 region has the DNA TGCGCCAGCAGCTTACAGGGGACTAGCACAGATACGCAGTATTTT. This translates into CASSLQGTSTDTQYF.

The chain joins TRBV5-4 to TRBJ2-3, with a tentative D call TRBD2 (5 bases). The V end lost 2 bases, the J end lost 6 bases, and 19 bases lay between the germline ends. This CDR3 is built from 16 residues. Germline CDR1 is SGHNT and CDR2 is YYREEE (reference sequence). In nucleotides, the CDR3 is TGTGCCAGCAGCTTCCCATCGGGCGGGCAAAGGGATACGCAGTATTTT. Its protein product is CASSFPSGGQRDTQYF.

The chain recombines TRBV28 with TRBJ1-6; 8 bases line up with TRBD1. The CDR3 has 15 residues. With 4 bases clipped from V and 8 bases from J, the junction kept 7 bases outside the gene matches. CDR1 is MDHEN, CDR2 SYDVKM, per germline. CDR3 bases: TGTGCCAGCAGTTCCGGGACAGGCGCATATTCACCCCTCCACTTT. This codes for CASSSGTGAYSPLHF.

The V call is TRBV9, the J call TRBJ2-1; tentative D call: TRBD2 (6 bases). The V and J ends lost 0 bases and 4 bases respectively, with 14 bases between them. Germline CDR1 and CDR2: SGDLS and YYNGEE. The CDR3 covers 16 residues. DNA for the CDR3: TGTGCCAGCAGCGTAGGTTTTACTAGCCTATACAATGAGCAGTTCTTC. It is translated as CASSVGFTSLYNEQFF. The entire variable domain, with the rest obtained from reference TRBV9 and TRBJ2-1, is as follows: DSGVTQTPKHLITATGQRVTLRCSPRSGDLSVYWYQQSLDQGLQFLIQYYNGEERAKGNILERFSAQQFPDLHSELNLSSLELGDSALYFCASSVGFTSLYNEQFFGPGTRLTVL.